The 3 T cell receptor beta chains reported below all come from one sample, sequenced in a study of blood T cell repertoires in COVID-19. This table comes from immunoSEQ multiplex PCR, and its TCRdb copy is limited to in-frame clones, with some not included. The data contain approximately 170,000 clones, 80% to 90% of them singletons. Source material: peripheral blood. These receptors came from a woman aged 65 to 85 with acute or convalescent COVID-19.

The rearrangement links TRBV18 to TRBJ1-5; 7 bases agree with TRBD1. Germline V CDR1 and CDR2: KGHSH, LQKENI. V was clipped by 5 bases and J by 0 bases; unmatched bases: 4. The CDR3 length is 15 residues. CDR3 residues: CASSTTGVSNQPQHF. The CDR3 DNA follows: TGTGCCAGCTCAACAACAGGGGTTAGCAATCAGCCCCAGCATTTT.

The chain carries TRBV4-2 and TRBJ2-3, with a tentative D call TRBD2 (5 bases). V was trimmed by 1 base and J by 1 base, leaving 12 bases between them. The germline gives CDR1 LGHNA, CDR2 YNFKEQ. There are 16 residues in the CDR3. The CDR3 DNA sequence: TGTGCCAGCAGCCAAGGCGGGTCGCCGGGCACAGATACGCAGTATTTT. It translates to CASSQGGSPGTDTQYF.

The chain uses TRBV28 and TRBJ2-2; a weak D match, TRBD2 (6 bases). The germline V and J ends were trimmed by 5 bases and 4 bases, with 17 bases remaining between them. This CDR3 has 16 residues. The V gene's germline CDR1 is MDHEN and CDR2 SYDVKM. CDR3 protein: CASSRPGTGGTGELFF. CDR3 DNA sequence: TGTGCCAGCAGTCGCCCCGGGACTGGTGGCACCGGGGAGCTGTTTTTT.